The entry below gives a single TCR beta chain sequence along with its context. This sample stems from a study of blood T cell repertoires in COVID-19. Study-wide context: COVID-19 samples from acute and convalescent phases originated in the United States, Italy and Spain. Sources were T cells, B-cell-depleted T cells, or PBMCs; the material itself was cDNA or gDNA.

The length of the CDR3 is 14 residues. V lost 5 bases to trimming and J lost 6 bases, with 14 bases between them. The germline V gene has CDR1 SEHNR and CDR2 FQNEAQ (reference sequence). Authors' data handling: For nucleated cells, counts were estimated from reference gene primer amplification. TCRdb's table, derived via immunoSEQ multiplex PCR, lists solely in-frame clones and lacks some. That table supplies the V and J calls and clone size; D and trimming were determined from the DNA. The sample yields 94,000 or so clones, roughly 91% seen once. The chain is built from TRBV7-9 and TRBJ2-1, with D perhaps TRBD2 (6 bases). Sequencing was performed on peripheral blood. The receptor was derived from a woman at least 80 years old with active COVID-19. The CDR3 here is CASSLGGLVNEQFF. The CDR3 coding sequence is TGTGCCAGCAGCCTTGGAGGGCTGGTCAATGAGCAGTTCTTC.